This TCR beta chain was retrieved from a study of T cells in Graves' hyperthyroidism and ophthalmopathy. General observations from the study: Most thyroid clonotypes expanded above 0.001 appeared in blood too.

This clonotype came up many times. Its antigen is not identified. V was cut by 0 bases and J by 6 bases, with 12 bases left in between. There are 15 residues in the CDR3. Germline V gene sequence: CDR1 ENHRY, CDR2 SYGVKD. TCR beta CDR3 regions were amplified from RNA transcripts. First-round RT-PCR of the TCR CDR3 relied on the HTBI primer set. TCRdb recomputed calls from the multiplex PCR reads with MiXCR, one row per CDR3 protein. The repertoire holds a few hundred thousand distinct CDR3 sequences, with under 20% as singletons. Diagnosis of hyperthyroidism was new in patients aged 18 to 65, and its duration was under 2 months.

This sequence joins TRBV10-3 and TRBJ1-5, with D tentatively TRBD1 (5 bases). Sequencing input: blood. The TCR was taken from a woman aged 18-30 years with Graves' hyperthyroidism. The CDR3 DNA follows: TGTGCCATCAGTGAGTCGGGAAGGGGACCTCAGCCCCAGCATTTT. Translating gives CAISESGRGPQPQHF.